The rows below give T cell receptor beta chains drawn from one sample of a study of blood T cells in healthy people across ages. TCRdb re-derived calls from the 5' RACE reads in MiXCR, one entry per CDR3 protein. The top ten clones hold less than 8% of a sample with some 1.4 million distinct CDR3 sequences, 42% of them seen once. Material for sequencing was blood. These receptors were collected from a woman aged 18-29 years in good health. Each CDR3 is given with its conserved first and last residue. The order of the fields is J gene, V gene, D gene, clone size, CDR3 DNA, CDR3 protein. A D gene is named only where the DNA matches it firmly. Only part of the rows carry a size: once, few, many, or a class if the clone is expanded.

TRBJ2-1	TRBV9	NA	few	TGTGCCAGCAGCGACGGGACCCCCGGCAATGAGCAGTTCTTC	CASSDGTPGNEQFF
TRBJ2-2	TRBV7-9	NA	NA	TGTGCCAGCAGCGCCCCGGGCAGGGGCGATAACACCGGGGAGCTGTTTTTT	CASSAPGRGDNTGELFF
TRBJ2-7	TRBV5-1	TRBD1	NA	TGCGCCAGCAGTTCCCGACCCCGGGACAGGCTCTCCTACGAGCAGTACTTC	CASSSRPRDRLSYEQYF
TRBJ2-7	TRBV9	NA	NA	TGTGCCAGCAGCGCCTCAACTTCTCCTAGCTCCTACAATGAGCAGTACTTC	CASSASTSPSSYNEQYF
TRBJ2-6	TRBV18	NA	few	TGTGCCAGCTCACCCCAGCGTACAACCTCTGGGGCCAACGTCCTGACTTTC	CASSPQRTTSGANVLTF
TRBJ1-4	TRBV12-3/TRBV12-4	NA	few	TGTGCCAGCAGTTTGCACGGAGGGGGTGAAAAACTGTTTTTT	CASSLHGGGEKLFF
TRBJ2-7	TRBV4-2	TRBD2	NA	TGTGCCAGCAGCCCGGGAGGGGCCTACGAGAGGTACTTC	CASSPGGAYERYF
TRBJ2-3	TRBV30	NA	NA	TGTGCCTGGGAAGCTAAAGATACGCAGTATTTT	CAWEAKDTQYF
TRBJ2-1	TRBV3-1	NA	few	TGTGCCAGCAGCCACCAATCTCGAGGCCCAAATGAGCAGTTCTTC	CASSHQSRGPNEQFF
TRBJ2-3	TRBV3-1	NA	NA	TGTGCCAGCAGCCAAGCGGGGATTAGCACAGATACGCAGTATTTT	CASSQAGISTDTQYF
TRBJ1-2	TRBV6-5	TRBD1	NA	TGTGCCAGCAGTCCACCGGGACAGGGCTCTGGCTACACCTTC	CASSPPGQGSGYTF
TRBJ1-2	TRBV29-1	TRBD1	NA	TGCAGCGTTGAAGATCTAGGGGGCCGGGGCTACACCTTC	CSVEDLGGRGYTF
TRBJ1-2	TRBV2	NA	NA	TGTGCCAGCAGGGGCGTGGACTATGGCCACACCTTC	CASRGVDYGHTF
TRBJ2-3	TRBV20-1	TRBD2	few	TGCAGTGCTAGAGGCGCCCTAGCGGGGGGGCCCCCAGATACGCAGTATTTT	CSARGALAGGPPDTQYF
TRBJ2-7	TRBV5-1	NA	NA	TGCGCCAGCAGCAGCCGACAGACCCCCTACGAGCAGTACTTC	CASSSRQTPYEQYF
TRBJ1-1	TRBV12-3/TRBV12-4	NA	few	TGTGCCAGCGGAGGTTTCGTGAACACTGAAGCTTTCTTT	CASGGFVNTEAFF
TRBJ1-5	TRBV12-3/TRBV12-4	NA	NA	TGTGCCAGCAGCTCCGGGGTGGGGGAATCTCAGCCCCAGCATTTT	CASSSGVGESQPQHF
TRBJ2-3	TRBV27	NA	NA	TGTGCCAGCAGTTTATTGGGTCTATATGCAGATACGCAGTATTTT	CASSLLGLYADTQYF
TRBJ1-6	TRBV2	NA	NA	TGTGCCACCATAATGGAGCAGGGAAATTCACCCCTCCACTTT	CATIMEQGNSPLHF
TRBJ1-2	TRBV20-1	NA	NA	TGCAGTGCTAGAGATCTTGCAGGGTTGGGGGGCTACACCTTC	CSARDLAGLGGYTF
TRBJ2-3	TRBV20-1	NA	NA	TGCAGTGCTAGGTCCCACTCGAGCACAGATACGCAGTATTTT	CSARSHSSTDTQYF
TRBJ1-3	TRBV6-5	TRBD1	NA	TGTGCCAGCAGTTCCGGGACAGTAGGCCTTGGAAACACCATATATTTT	CASSSGTVGLGNTIYF
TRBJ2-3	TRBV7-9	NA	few	TGTGCCAGCAGCCCAACATACGGGGCCAGCACAGATACGCAGTATTTT	CASSPTYGASTDTQYF
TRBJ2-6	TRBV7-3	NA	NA	TGTGCCAGCAGCTCTTCGGGGGGCCAAGGGGCCAACGTCCTGACTTTC	CASSSSGGQGANVLTF
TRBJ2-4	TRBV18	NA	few	TGTGCCAGCTCCCCTATAGCCAAAAACATTCAGTACTTC	CASSPIAKNIQYF
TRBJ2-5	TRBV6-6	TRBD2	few	TGTGCCAGCAGCCCTGGGCTCCAGACTAGCTCCGCAGAGACCCAGTACTTC	CASSPGLQTSSAETQYF
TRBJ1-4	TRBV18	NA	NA	TGTGCCAGCTCACTCTCCGTAACGCCATACGAAAAACTGTTTTTT	CASSLSVTPYEKLFF
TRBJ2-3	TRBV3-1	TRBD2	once	TGTGCCAGCAGCCAAGATCCAGCAGCGGGAGTCACAGATACGCGGTATTTT	CASSQDPAAGVTDTRYF
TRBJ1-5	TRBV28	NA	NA	TGTGCCAGCAGTTTTAACCTAGGGGCAGGTAGCAATCAGCCCCAGCATTTT	CASSFNLGAGSNQPQHF
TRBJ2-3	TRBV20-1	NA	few	TGCAGTGCTAGAGATCCGACTAGTAGGGGCACAGATACGCAGTATTTT	CSARDPTSRGTDTQYF
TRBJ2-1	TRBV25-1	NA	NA	TGTGCCAGCAGTGGGGGGCAGACCCAGTTCTTC	CASSGGQTQFF